This TCR beta chain was found in a study of response to subunit inactivated influenza vaccine. A single record per CDR3 protein comes from TCRdb applying MiXCR to the RT-PCR reads. The sample includes some 300,000 distinct CDR3 sequences, approximately 23% of them seen just once. Trimming cost V 6 bases and J 3 bases, with 14 bases left between them. CDR3 length: 14 residues. Study conclusions and caveats: Researchers suggested that each seasonal influenza vaccination recruits few new T cells.

This clonotype has only a few counts. Antigen: not known. The sample here was PBMCs from blood, taken about 19 months after vaccination. The rearrangement joins TRBV12-3 or TRBV12-4 to TRBJ1-1, with D unresolved. The clonotype comes from a man in his fifties or sixties who received an inactivated influenza vaccine. The CDR3: CASRLGRTDTEAFF. CDR3 bases: TGTGCCAGCAGGCTGGGCAGAACGGACACTGAAGCTTTCTTT.